The entry below describes one T cell receptor (beta chain). The germline V gene has CDR1 LNHNV and CDR2 YYDKDF (reference sequence). The germline V and J ends were trimmed by 0 bases and 3 bases, with 8 bases remaining between them. This CDR3 region has 14 residues. These data belong to a study of blood T cells in healthy people across ages. Using a J-beta primer mix together with a sample-barcoded 5' primer, a second PCR was run for roughly 6 to 12 cycles. TCRdb re-called the 5' RACE reads through MiXCR, storing one row per CDR3 protein. The sample shows 1.5 million to 2 million distinct CDR3 sequences, about two fifths of them seen only once.

The sequencing sample was made of blood. The receptor's source is a human donor in good health. The rearrangement links TRBV15 to TRBJ1-2; D uncertain. This CDR3 reads CATSRDSSDYGYTF. CDR3 DNA: TGTGCCACCAGCAGAGATTCCAGCGACTATGGCTACACCTTC. Variable domain in full (rest from reference TRBV15 and TRBJ1-2): DAMVIQNPRYQVTQFGKPVTLSCSQTLNHNVMYWYQQKSSQAPKLLFHYYDKDFNNEADTPDNFQSRRPNTSFCFLDIRSPGLGDTAMYLCATSRDSSDYGYTFGSGTRLTVV.